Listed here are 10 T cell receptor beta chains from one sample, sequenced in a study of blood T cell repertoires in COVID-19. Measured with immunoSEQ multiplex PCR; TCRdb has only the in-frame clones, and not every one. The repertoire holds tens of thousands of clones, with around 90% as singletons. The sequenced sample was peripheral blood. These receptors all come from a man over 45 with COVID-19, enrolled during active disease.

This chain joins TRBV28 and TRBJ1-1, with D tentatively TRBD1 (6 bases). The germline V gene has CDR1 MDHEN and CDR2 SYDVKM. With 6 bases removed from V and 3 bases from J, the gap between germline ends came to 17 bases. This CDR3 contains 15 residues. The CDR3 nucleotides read TGTGCCAGCAGAATATCGGCGGGGGCACACACTGAAGCTTTCTTT. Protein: CASRISAGAHTEAFF.

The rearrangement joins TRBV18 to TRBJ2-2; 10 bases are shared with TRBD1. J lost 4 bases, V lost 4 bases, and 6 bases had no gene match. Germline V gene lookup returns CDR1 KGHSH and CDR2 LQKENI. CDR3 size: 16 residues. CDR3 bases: TGTGCCAGCTCACGGGGACAGGGGTCCACCACCGGGGAGCTGTTTTTT. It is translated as CASSRGQGSTTGELFF.

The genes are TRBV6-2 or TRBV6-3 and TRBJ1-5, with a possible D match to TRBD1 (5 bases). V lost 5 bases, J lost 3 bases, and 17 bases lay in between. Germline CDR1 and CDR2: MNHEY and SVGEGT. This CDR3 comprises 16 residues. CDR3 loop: CASSTLGRDINQPQHF. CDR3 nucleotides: TGTGCCAGCAGTACCCTCGGCAGGGATATCAATCAGCCCCAGCATTTT.

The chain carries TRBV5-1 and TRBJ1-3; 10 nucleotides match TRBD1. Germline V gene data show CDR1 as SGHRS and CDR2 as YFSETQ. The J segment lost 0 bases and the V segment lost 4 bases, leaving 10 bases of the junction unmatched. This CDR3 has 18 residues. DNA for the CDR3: TGCGCCAGCAGCCTCCGGGACAGGGGCTCGAGCTCTGGAAACACCATATATTTT. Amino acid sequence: CASSLRDRGSSSGNTIYF.

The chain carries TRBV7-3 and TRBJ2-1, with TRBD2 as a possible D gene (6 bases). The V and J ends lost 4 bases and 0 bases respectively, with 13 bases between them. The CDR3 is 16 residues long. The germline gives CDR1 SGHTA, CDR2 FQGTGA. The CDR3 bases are TGTGCCAGCAGCTCCCTGACTAGAGGCTCCTACAATGAGCAGTTCTTC. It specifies CASSSLTRGSYNEQFF.

The CDR3 sequence is CAISRDRESEQYF. CDR3 sequence (DNA): TGTGCCATCAGCCGGGACAGGGAAAGCGAGCAGTACTTC. This sequence joins TRBV10-3 and TRBJ2-7, with 9 positions matching TRBD1. In germline, CDR1 is ENHRY, CDR2 SYGVKD. This CDR3 spans 13 amino acids. J gave up 6 bases and V 6 bases, and 6 bases lay outside the gene matches.

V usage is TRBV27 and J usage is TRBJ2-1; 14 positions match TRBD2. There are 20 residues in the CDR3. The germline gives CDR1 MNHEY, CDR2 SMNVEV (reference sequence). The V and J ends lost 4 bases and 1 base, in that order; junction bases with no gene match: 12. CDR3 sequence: CASSSRTSGGTYYSYNEQFF. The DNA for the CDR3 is TGTGCCAGCAGTTCCCGGACTAGCGGGGGGACCTATTATTCCTACAATGAGCAGTTCTTC.

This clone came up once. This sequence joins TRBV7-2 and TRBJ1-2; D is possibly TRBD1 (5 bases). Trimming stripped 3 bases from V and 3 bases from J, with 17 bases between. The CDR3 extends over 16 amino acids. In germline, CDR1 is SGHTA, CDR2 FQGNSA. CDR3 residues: CASSFRSTEYYYGYTF. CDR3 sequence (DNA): TGTGCCAGCAGCTTTCGTTCGACAGAATATTACTATGGCTACACCTTC.

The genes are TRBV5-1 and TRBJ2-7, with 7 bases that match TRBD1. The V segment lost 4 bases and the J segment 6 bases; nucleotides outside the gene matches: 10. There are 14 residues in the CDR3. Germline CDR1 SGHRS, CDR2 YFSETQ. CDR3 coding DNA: TGCGCCAGCAGCCTCGACAGGGAGAAATTCGAGCAGTACTTC. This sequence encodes CASSLDREKFEQYF.

CDR3 sequence reads: CASSQVTGVGNEQFF. The CDR3 region has the DNA TGTGCCAGCAGCCAAGTTACAGGGGTAGGGAATGAGCAGTTCTTC. This chain joins TRBV4-2 and TRBJ2-1; the match to TRBD1 covers 7 bases. Germline CDR1 is LGHNA and CDR2 is YNFKEQ. J gave up 7 bases and V 1 base, and 7 bases lay outside the gene matches. CDR3 length: 15 amino acids.